This T cell receptor (beta chain) was captured in a study of blood T cell repertoires in COVID-19. Overall study: Cohort 3 recovery required two negative PCRs, clearance, or symptom resolution.

This clone was counted a single time. The CDR3 covers 23 residues. The trim removed 1 base at V and 2 bases at J, leaving 26 bases unmatched. CDR1 and CDR2 from the germline V gene are LGHDT and YNNKEL (reference sequence). Original analysis: Counts of nucleated cells, estimated from reference gene primer amplification, were obtained. Generated by immunoSEQ multiplex PCR, the TCRdb table keeps only in-frame clones and is missing some. V, J and clone size were drawn from that table, and D and trimming were deduced from the DNA. The sample has about 200,000 clones, 86% seen once. The clonotype comes from a woman between 40 and 50 years old in a cohort exposed to, infected with or recovered from COVID-19 (not recorded which). Sequencing was done on a sample of PBMCs or T cells enriched from blood (not recorded which). The chain has TRBV3-1 (or the pseudogene TRBV3-2) and TRBJ1-1, with 9 bases matching TRBD1. The CDR3 DNA follows: TGTGCCAGCAGCCAAGGGGACAGGGAAAGGGCGAAGGGCAAGATAGTGGTCAACACTGAAGCTTTCTTT. It codes for CASSQGDRERAKGKIVVNTEAFF.